This T cell receptor beta chain originates from a study of vaccination and CD4 T cells after COVID-19. Background on the study: The cells were exposed to overlapping spike peptides originating from SARS-CoV-2, HCoV-NL63, HCoV-OC43 and HCoV-229E for stimulation. Overall study results and limits: Rising from approximately 21 to 38, the median of SARS-CoV-2-reactive clonotypes did not change significantly.

The Oncomine TCR Beta short-read assay was applied to DNA of cultured CD4+ T cells. TCRdb reprocessed the PCR reads via MiXCR and lists one record per CDR3 protein. The sample yields roughly 15,000 distinct CDR3 sequences, about 55% seen once. As regards this clonotype: Its target is not known.

The germline CDR1 and CDR2 sequences are SGHTA and FQGNSA. V gave up 2 bases and J gave up 1 base, with 8 bases separating them. This CDR3 is built from 15 residues. This sample's treatment: approximately nine-day PBMC culture with coronavirus spike peptide pools or control peptides (ViraFEST assay). TCRs were sequenced by ViraFEST after antigen-specific T cells had been expanded with peptide pools. This clonotype was sampled from a human donor who had recovered from COVID-19. The V and J genes are TRBV7-2 and TRBJ2-2; D perhaps matches TRBD1 (6 bases). The sequencing input was CD4+ T cells from blood, cultured in vitro. Here the CDR3 DNA reads TGTGCCAGCAGCTTATACAGGGTGAACACCGGGGAGCTGTTTTTT. Protein: CASSLYRVNTGELFF. Variable domain in full (rest from reference TRBV7-2 and TRBJ2-2): GAGVSQSPSNKVTEKGKDVELRCDPISGHTALYWYRQSLGQGLEFLIYFQGNSAPDKSGLPSDRFSAERTGGSVSTLTIQRTQQEDSAVYLCASSLYRVNTGELFFGEGSRLTVL.